This T cell receptor (beta chain) was retrieved from a study of control samples from healthy donors and cancer patients. Sequencing used immunoSEQ multiplex PCR; TCRdb keeps in-frame clones, though not all of them. Of fewer than 500,000 clones detected, 80% to 95% appear once; the ten largest clones hold 5.5% to 8%. The CDR3 extends over 18 amino acids. From germline, CDR1 is SGHVS and CDR2 FQNEAQ. Deletions cut 1 base from V and 0 bases from J, with 18 bases between. The sequence was obtained from a man between 40 and 49 years old with head and neck cancer. The sample consisted of PBMCs. The chain carries TRBV7-8 and TRBJ1-1; D remains ambiguous. CDR3 sequence (DNA): TGTGCCAGCAGCTTAGTCCCCGGGTTCTCATCGTTGAACACTGAAGCTTTCTTT. Its protein product is CASSLVPGFSSLNTEAFF.